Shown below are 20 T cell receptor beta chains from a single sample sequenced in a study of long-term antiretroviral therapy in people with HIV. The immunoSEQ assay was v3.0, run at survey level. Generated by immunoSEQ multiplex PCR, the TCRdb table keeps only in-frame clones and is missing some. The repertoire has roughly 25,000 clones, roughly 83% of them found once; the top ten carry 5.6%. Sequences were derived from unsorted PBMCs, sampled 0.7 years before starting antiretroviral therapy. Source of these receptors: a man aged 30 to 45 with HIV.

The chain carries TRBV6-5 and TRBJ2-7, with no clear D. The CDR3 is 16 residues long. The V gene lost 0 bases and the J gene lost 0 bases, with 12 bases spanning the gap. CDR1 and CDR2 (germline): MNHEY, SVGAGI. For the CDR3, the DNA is TGTGCCAGCAGTTACTCGGGGTTCTCAACCTCCTACGAGCAGTACTTC. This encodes CASSYSGFSTSYEQYF.

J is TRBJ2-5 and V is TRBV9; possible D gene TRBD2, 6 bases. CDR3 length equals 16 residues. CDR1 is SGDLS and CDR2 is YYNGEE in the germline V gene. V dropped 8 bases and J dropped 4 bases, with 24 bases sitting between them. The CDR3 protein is CARRLRGREDGETQYF. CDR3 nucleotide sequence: TGTGCCAGGAGGTTACGGGGCAGGGAGGACGGAGAGACCCAGTACTTC.

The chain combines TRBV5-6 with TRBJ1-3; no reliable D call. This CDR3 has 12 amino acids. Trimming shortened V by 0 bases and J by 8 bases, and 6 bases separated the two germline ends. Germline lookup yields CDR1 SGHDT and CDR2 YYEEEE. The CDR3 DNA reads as TGTGCCAGCAGCTTGGGGGAATACACCATATATTTT. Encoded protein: CASSLGEYTIYF.

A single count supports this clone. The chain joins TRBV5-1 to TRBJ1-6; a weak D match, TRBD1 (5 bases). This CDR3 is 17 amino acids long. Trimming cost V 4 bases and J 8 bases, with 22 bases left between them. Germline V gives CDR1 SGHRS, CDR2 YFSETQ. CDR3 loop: CASSPGGITQADSPLHF. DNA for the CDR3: TGCGCCAGCAGCCCCGGGGGGATAACTCAGGCTGATTCACCCCTCCACTTT.

Here the CDR3 DNA reads TGTGCCAGCAGTTTCTCTGACCGAACTCCGAGTGGCTACACCTTC. As protein: CASSFSDRTPSGYTF. The J gene is TRBJ1-2, the V gene TRBV27; D not resolved. Deletions cut 3 bases from V and 7 bases from J, with 18 bases between. The CDR3 runs 15 residues. Germline V gives CDR1 MNHEY, CDR2 SMNVEV (reference sequence).

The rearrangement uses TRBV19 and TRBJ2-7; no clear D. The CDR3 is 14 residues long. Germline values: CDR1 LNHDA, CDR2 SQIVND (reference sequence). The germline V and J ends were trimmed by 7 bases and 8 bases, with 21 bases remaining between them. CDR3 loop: CASTVGFRSTKQYF. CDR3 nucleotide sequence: TGTGCCAGTACCGTCGGATTCCGCTCTACGAAGCAGTACTTC.

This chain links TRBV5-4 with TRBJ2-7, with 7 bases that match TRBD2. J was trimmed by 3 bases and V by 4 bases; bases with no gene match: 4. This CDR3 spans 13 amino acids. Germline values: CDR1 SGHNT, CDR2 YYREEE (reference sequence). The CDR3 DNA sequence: TGTGCCAGCAGCCAGCGGGGAGGCTACGAGCAGTACTTC. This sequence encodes CASSQRGGYEQYF.

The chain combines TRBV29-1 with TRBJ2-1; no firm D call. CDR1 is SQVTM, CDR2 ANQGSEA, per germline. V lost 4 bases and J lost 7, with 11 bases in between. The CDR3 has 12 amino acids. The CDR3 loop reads CSVVTGVNEQFF. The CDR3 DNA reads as TGCAGCGTTGTTACGGGCGTTAATGAGCAGTTCTTC.

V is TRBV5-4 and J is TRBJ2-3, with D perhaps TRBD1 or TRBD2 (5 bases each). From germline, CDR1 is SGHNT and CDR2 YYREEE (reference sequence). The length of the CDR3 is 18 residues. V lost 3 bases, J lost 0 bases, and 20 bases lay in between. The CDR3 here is CASSSGRGTSSSTDTQYF. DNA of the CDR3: TGTGCCAGCAGCTCCGGACGGGGCACAAGTTCTAGCACAGATACGCAGTATTTT.

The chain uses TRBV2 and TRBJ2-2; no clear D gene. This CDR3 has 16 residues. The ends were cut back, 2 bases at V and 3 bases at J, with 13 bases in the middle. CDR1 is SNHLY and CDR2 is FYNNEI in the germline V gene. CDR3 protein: CASSEMGSRYTGELFF. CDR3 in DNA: TGTGCCAGCAGTGAAATGGGCAGCCGGTACACCGGGGAGCTGTTTTTT.

CDR3 protein: CAWSHRGWNTEAFF. The DNA for the CDR3 is TGTGCCTGGAGCCACAGGGGATGGAACACTGAAGCTTTCTTT. This chain links TRBV30 with TRBJ1-1; 7 bases are shared with TRBD1. The trim removed 3 bases at V and 1 base at J, leaving 5 bases unmatched. The germline CDR1 and CDR2 sequences are GTSNPN and SVGIG (reference sequence). The CDR3 has 14 amino acids.

CDR3 region: CASSVASGANVLTF. CDR3 in DNA: TGTGCCAGCAGCGTCGCGTCTGGGGCCAACGTCCTGACTTTC. V gene TRBV9 combines with J gene TRBJ2-6; D remains unclear. Between the trimmed V and J ends, which lost 2 bases and 1 base, there was a span of 4 bases. The CDR3 runs to 14 residues. The V gene's germline CDR1 is SGDLS and CDR2 YYNGEE.

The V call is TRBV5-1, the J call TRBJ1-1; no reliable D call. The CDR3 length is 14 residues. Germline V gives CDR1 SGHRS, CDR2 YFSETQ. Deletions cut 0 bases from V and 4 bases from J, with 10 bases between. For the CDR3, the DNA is TGCGCCAGCAGCTTGGTCGCTACGAGCACTGAAGCTTTCTTT. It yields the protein CASSLVATSTEAFF.

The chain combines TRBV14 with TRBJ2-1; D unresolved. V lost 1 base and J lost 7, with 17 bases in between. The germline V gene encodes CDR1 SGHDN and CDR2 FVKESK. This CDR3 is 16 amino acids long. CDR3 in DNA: TGTGCCAGCAGCCAAGTTAGGCCTAGGAGCCAGAATGAGCAGTTCTTC. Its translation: CASSQVRPRSQNEQFF.

The CDR3 region has the DNA TGTGCCAGTAGCACAGGGGCTAATGAGCAGTTCTTC. This sequence encodes CASSTGANEQFF. V and J are TRBV19 and TRBJ2-1; 7 nucleotides match TRBD1. The trim removed 6 bases at V and 7 bases at J, leaving 3 bases unmatched. This CDR3 is 12 amino acids long. Germline V gene data show CDR1 as LNHDA and CDR2 as SQIVND (reference sequence).

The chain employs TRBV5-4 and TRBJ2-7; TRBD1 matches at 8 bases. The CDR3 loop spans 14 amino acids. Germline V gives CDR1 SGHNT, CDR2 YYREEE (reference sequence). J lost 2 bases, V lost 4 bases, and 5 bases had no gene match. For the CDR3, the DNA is TGTGCCAGCAGCAGAGGACAGGGCACCTACGAGCAGTACTTC. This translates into CASSRGQGTYEQYF. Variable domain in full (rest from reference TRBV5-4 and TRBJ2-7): ETGVTQSPTHLIKTRGQQVTLRCSSQSGHNTVSWYQQALGQGPQFIFQYYREEENGRGNFPPRFSGLQFPNYSSELNVNALELDDSALYLCASSRGQGTYEQYFGPGTRLTVT.

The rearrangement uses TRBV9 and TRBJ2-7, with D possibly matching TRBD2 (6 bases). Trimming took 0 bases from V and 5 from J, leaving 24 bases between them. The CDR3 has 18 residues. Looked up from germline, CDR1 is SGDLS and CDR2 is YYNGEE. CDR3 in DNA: TGTGCCAGCAGCGTAGCTCGACGTGTGGAGGGGACCTCTGACGAGCAGTACTTC. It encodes CASSVARRVEGTSDEQYF. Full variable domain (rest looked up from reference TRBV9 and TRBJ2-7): DSGVTQTPKHLITATGQRVTLRCSPRSGDLSVYWYQQSLDQGLQFLIQYYNGEERAKGNILERFSAQQFPDLHSELNLSSLELGDSALYFCASSVARRVEGTSDEQYFGPGTRLTVT.

CDR3 amino acids: CASSAGGGTAYNQPQHF. The CDR3 DNA is TGTGCCAGCAGCGCCGGCGGTGGGACAGCCTACAATCAGCCCCAGCATTTT. J is TRBJ1-5 and V is TRBV7-2; TRBD1 agrees at 7 bases. CDR3 length: 17 residues. Germline lookup yields CDR1 SGHTA and CDR2 FQGNSA. The J segment lost 3 bases and the V segment lost 5 bases, leaving 13 bases of the junction unmatched. The complete variable domain, with remaining parts taken from reference TRBV7-2 and TRBJ1-5, reads GAGVSQSPSNKVTEKGKDVELRCDPISGHTALYWYRQSLGQGLEFLIYFQGNSAPDKSGLPSDRFSAERTGGSVSTLTIQRTQQEDSAVYLCASSAGGGTAYNQPQHFGDGTRLSIL.

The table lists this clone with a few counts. CDR3 sequence (DNA): TGTGCCAGCAGCGTGGGACAGGGCCTCTACGAGCAGTACTTC. Its protein is CASSVGQGLYEQYF. This chain joins TRBV2 and TRBJ2-7; 9 bases are a match to TRBD1. The CDR3 spans 14 residues. The ends lost 6 bases at V and 3 bases at J; junction bases unmatched: 6. Germline-derived CDR1 and CDR2 are SNHLY and FYNNEI.

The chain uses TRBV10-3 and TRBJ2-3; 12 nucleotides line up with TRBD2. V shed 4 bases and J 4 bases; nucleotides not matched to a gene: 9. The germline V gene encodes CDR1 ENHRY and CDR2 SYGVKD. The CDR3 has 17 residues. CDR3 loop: CAISGLAGDQPPDTQYF. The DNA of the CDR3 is TGTGCCATCAGTGGACTAGCGGGAGACCAACCCCCAGATACGCAGTATTTT.